A single sample gave rise to the 12 T cell receptor beta chains below, sequenced in a study of response to subunit inactivated influenza vaccine. TCRdb reanalysed the RT-PCR reads using MiXCR and keeps one entry per CDR3 protein. Among fewer than 400,000 distinct CDR3 sequences listed, roughly a fifth were seen once. The sample in question was PBMCs from blood, obtained about 19 months after vaccination. The receptors derive from a man aged 50-75 years who received an inactivated influenza vaccine.

This clonotype has a count of ten or more. CDR3 DNA: TGTGCCAGCAGTTACCGTCGACCGTACACTGAAGCTTTCTTT. Translation: CASSYRRPYTEAFF. V usage is TRBV28 and J usage is TRBJ1-1; D gene ambiguous. CDR1 and CDR2 (germline): MDHEN, SYDVKM. The CDR3 consists of 14 residues. The V end was cut by 4 bases, the J end by 3 bases, with 12 bases between.

The chain recombines TRBV28 with TRBJ2-1; D unclear. CDR3 size: 13 residues. CDR1 and CDR2 from the germline V gene are MDHEN and SYDVKM. V lost 5 bases and J lost 8, with 13 bases in between. CDR3 protein: CASSDETWDEQFF. The CDR3 nucleotides are TGTGCCAGCAGTGACGAAACCTGGGATGAGCAGTTCTTC.

This clonotype was seen only a few times. The chain recombines TRBV19 with TRBJ1-5, with D perhaps TRBD1 (5 bases). This CDR3 spans 15 amino acids. V was clipped by 6 bases and J by 1 base, with 13 bases between them. The germline V gene has CDR1 LNHDA and CDR2 SQIVND (reference sequence). The CDR3 loop is CASSYDRYSNQPQHF. As DNA, the CDR3 is TGTGCCAGTAGCTACGACAGATACAGCAATCAGCCCCAGCATTTT.

Ten or more counts support this clonotype. The J gene is TRBJ1-1, the V gene TRBV24-1; 8 bases agree with TRBD1. Germline V CDR1 and CDR2: KGHDR, SFDVKD. With 5 bases clipped from V and 5 bases from J, the junction kept 18 bases outside the gene matches. The CDR3 sequence is 18 residues long. CDR3 DNA: TGTGCCACCAGTGCCCCCCGAGTGGACAGGGAATTACGGACTGAAGCTTTCTTT. This sequence encodes CATSAPRVDRELRTEAFF.

The rearrangement links TRBV3-1 to TRBJ1-2; no clear D. V gave up 0 bases and J gave up 9 bases, with 5 bases separating them. This CDR3 spans 11 amino acids. The V gene's germline CDR1 is LGHDT and CDR2 YNNKEL (reference sequence). CDR3 amino acids: CASSQDVRYTF. CDR3 sequence (DNA): TGTGCCAGCAGCCAAGATGTTCGCTACACCTTC.

The V gene is TRBV10-3, the J gene TRBJ2-5; 11 nucleotides line up with TRBD1. V was clipped by 6 bases and J by 5 bases; unmatched bases: 8. The CDR3 has 15 residues. The germline V gene has CDR1 ENHRY and CDR2 SYGVKD. CDR3 bases: TGTGCCATCAGCCCCGGGACAGGGGGACTGGAGACCCAGTACTTC. Its translation is CAISPGTGGLETQYF.

This clonotype was detected a few times. This chain connects TRBV28 to TRBJ2-5; a possible D gene is TRBD2 (5 bases). With 5 bases removed from V and 1 base from J, the gap between germline ends came to 14 bases. The CDR3 is 15 amino acids. Germline V gene lookup returns CDR1 MDHEN and CDR2 SYDVKM. The CDR3 DNA sequence: TGTGCCAGCAGTCTGTCGCGGGTAGTCCAAGAGACCCAGTACTTC. As protein: CASSLSRVVQETQYF.

This clonotype was counted a few times. CDR3 residues: CASSGTGRGNQPQHF. CDR3 bases: TGTGCCAGTAGTGGCACGGGAAGGGGCAATCAGCCCCAGCATTTT. V usage is TRBV19 and J usage is TRBJ1-5; D is undetermined. Trimming cost V 5 bases and J 2 bases, with 13 bases left between them. Germline V gene sequence: CDR1 LNHDA, CDR2 SQIVND (reference sequence). This CDR3 region has 15 residues.

This chain links TRBV15 with TRBJ2-3; possible D gene TRBD1, 5 bases. The CDR3 length is 14 residues. Germline-derived CDR1 and CDR2 are LNHNV and YYDKDF (reference sequence). Trimming pared 6 bases from V and 1 base from J, leaving 11 bases between. The CDR3 DNA is TGTGCCACCAGAGTTGGCAGGGGCACAGATACGCAGTATTTT. Translation: CATRVGRGTDTQYF.

The V gene is TRBV6-2 or TRBV6-3, the J gene TRBJ1-2, with D perhaps TRBD1 (5 bases). Germline assignment: CDR1 MNHEY and CDR2 SVGEGT. V was shortened by 7 bases and J by 4 bases, with 16 bases between the two germline ends. The CDR3 sequence is 14 residues long. CDR3 bases: TGTGCCAGCACCGACAGTGGGAGATTCTATGGCTACACCTTC. Encoded protein: CASTDSGRFYGYTF.

This clonotype was seen ten or more times. The genes are TRBV10-3 and TRBJ1-5; tentatively, D is TRBD1 (6 bases). From germline, CDR1 is ENHRY and CDR2 SYGVKD. Deletions cut 0 bases from V and 0 bases from J, with 9 bases between. The CDR3 is 16 residues long. CDR3 nucleotide sequence: TGTGCCATCAGTGAGTCTAGGGGGGATAGCAATCAGCCCCAGCATTTT. Its translation is CAISESRGDSNQPQHF.

The V gene is TRBV6-1, the J gene TRBJ1-1; D uncertain. V dropped 3 bases and J dropped 4 bases, with 9 bases sitting between them. Germline V gene data show CDR1 as MNHNS and CDR2 as SASEGT. The CDR3 has 13 amino acids. CDR3 in DNA: TGTGCCAGCAGTGATTTGCGCGGCACTGAAGCTTTCTTT. It translates to CASSDLRGTEAFF.